These T cell receptor beta chains were read from a single sample in a study of T cell responses to AZD1222 COVID-19 vaccine. TCRdb's copy holds only in-frame clones and misses some; the assay was immunoSEQ multiplex PCR. The data contain 120,000 to 150,000 clones, more than 75% of them singletons. Sample: peripheral blood, taken 28 days after the second AZD1222 dose. All receptors come from an adult who received the AZD1222 COVID-19 vaccine. Both conserved end residues are part of each CDR3.

TRBV11-2,CASSRASWGQGNNEQFF
TRBV7-9,CASTQGAGKSSYNSPLHF
TRBV2,CASSGWGDGYGYTF
TRBV18,CASSPGDGDQPQHF
TRBV3-1/TRBV3-2,CASSPDYTGELFF
TRBV11-2,CASSLNAGELFF
TRBV19,CASRISGTGDQPQHF
TRBV5-1,CASTLESGSPLHF
TRBV6-1,CASSELGVGVGNTIYF
TRBV2,CASSRFGQGLSQPQHF
TRBV30,CAWSRGREEKLFF
TRBV3-1/TRBV3-2,CASSQDSANQPQHF